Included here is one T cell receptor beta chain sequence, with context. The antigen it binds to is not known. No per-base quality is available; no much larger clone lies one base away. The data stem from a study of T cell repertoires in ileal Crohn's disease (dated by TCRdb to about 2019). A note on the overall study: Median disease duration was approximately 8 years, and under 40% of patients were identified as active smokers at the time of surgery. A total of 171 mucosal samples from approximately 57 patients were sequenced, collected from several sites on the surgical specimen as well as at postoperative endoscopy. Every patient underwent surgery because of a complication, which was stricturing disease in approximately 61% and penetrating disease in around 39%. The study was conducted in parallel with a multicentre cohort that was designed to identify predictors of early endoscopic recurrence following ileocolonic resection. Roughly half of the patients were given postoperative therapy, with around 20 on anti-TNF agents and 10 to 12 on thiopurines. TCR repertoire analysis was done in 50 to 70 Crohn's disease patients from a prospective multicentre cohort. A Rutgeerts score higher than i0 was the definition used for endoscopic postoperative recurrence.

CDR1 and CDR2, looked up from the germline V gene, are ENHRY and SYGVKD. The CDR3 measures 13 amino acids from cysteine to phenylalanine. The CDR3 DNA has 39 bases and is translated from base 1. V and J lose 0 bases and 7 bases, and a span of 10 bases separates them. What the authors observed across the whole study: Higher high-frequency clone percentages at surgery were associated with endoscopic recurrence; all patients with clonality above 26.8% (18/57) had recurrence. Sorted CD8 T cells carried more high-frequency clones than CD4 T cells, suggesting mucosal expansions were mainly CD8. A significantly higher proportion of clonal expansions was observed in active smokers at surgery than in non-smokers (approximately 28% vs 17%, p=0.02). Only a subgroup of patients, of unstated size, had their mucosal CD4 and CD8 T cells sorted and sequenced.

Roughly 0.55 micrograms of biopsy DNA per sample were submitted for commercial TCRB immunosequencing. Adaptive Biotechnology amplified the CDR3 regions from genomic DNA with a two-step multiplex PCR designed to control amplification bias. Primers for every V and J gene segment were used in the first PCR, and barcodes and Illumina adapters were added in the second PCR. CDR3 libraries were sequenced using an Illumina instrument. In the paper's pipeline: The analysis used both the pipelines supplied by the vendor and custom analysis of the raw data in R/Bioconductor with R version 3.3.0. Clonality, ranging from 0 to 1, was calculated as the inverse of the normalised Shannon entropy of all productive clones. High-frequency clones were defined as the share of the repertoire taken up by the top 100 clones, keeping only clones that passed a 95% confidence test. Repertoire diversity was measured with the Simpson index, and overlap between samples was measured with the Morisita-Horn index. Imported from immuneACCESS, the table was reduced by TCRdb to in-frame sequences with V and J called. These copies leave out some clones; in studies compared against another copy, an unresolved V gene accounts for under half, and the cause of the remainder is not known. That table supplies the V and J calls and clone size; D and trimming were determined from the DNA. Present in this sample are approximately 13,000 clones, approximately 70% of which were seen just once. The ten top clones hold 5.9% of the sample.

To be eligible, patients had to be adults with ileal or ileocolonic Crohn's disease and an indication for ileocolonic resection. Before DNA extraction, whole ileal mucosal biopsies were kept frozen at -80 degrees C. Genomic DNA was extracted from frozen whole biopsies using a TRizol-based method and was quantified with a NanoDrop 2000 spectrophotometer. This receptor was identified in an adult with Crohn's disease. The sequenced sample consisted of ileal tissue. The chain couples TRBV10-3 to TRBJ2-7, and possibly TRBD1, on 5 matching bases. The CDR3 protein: CAISESQGREQYF. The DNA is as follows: TGTGCCATCAGTGAGTCGCAGGGTAGGGAGCAGTACTTC.